Below are 24 T cell receptor beta chains sequenced from a single sample in a study of T cells after yellow fever vaccination. TCRdb re-analysed the 5' RACE reads in MiXCR, keeping a single row per CDR3 protein. This table has 300,000 to 400,000 distinct CDR3 sequences, approximately 12% appearing once. The input for sequencing was CD4+ T cells sorted from PBMCs, taken 15 days after the yellow fever booster vaccination. These receptors all stem from a man aged 18 to 30 who received the YFV17D yellow fever vaccine.

This clonotype was counted many times. The chain is built from TRBV11-2 and TRBJ2-6; 7 bases map to TRBD1. Per the germline V gene, CDR1 is SGHAT and CDR2 is FQNNGV. The CDR3 covers 17 residues. V shed 3 bases, J shed 4 bases, and the junction held 9 bases outside the gene matches. The CDR3 DNA sequence: TGTGCCAGCAGCTTGATACAGGGGACGCGCGGGGCCAACGTCCTGACTTTC. Translation gives CASSLIQGTRGANVLTF.

This clonotype has a handful of counts. A clone one base away is much larger, so this may be a read error. The chain employs TRBV7-2 and TRBJ1-1; 7 nucleotides line up with TRBD1. Germline V CDR1 and CDR2: SGHTA, FQGNSA. The CDR3 totals 14 residues. Trimming at V came to 4 bases and at J to 1 base, leaving 3 bases not matched to a gene. The CDR3 is CASSSGTANTEAFF. In DNA, the CDR3 is TGTGCCAGCAGCTCGGGGACAGCGAACACTGAAGCTTTCTTT.

This clonotype was seen only a few times. V gene TRBV9 combines with J gene TRBJ2-3, with D perhaps TRBD1 or TRBD2 (5 bases each). The CDR3 loop spans 13 amino acids. V was pared by 4 bases and J by 1 base, with 7 bases between. The germline CDR1 and CDR2 sequences are SGDLS and YYNGEE. CDR3 residues: CASSMGGTDTQYF. CDR3 coding DNA: TGTGCCAGCAGCATGGGGGGCACAGATACGCAGTATTTT.

The rearrangement uses TRBV7-2 and TRBJ2-4; D gene unclear. V gave up 7 bases and J gave up 0 bases, with 13 bases separating them. CDR3 length: 15 amino acids. Germline CDR1 is SGHTA and CDR2 is FQGNSA. CDR3 DNA sequence: TGTGCCAGCACCCCCCAATGGGGAGCCAAAAACATTCAGTACTTC. It codes for CASTPQWGAKNIQYF. The whole variable domain, remainder taken from reference TRBV7-2 and TRBJ2-4, is GAGVSQSPSNKVTEKGKDVELRCDPISGHTALYWYRQSLGQGLEFLIYFQGNSAPDKSGLPSDRFSAERTGGSVSTLTIQRTQQEDSAVYLCASTPQWGAKNIQYFGAGTRLSVL.

This clonotype was seen more than once but under ten times. This chain uses TRBV29-1 with TRBJ1-1; possibly TRBD1 for D (5 bases). The germline gives CDR1 SQVTM, CDR2 ANQGSEA. The length of the CDR3 is 12 residues. V lost 3 bases to trimming and J lost 4 bases, with 9 bases between them. The CDR3 reads CSVDPGGTEAFF. The DNA of the CDR3 is TGCAGCGTTGACCCGGGGGGCACTGAAGCTTTCTTT.

This clonotype has only a few counts. The chain is built from TRBV6-2 or TRBV6-3 and TRBJ1-5; 8 nucleotides match TRBD1. The V gene end was trimmed by 6 bases and the J gene end by 5 bases; junction bases not matched to a gene: 6. There are 14 residues in the CDR3. CDR1 and CDR2 (germline): MNHEY, SVGEGT. The CDR3, as DNA: TGTGCCAGCAGGGCAGGGGGCTCGGATCAGCCCCAGCATTTT. Its protein is CASRAGGSDQPQHF.

This clonotype has more than one count but fewer than ten. The chain links TRBV24-1 to TRBJ1-4; D remains ambiguous. Trimming took 2 bases from V and 7 from J, leaving 16 bases between them. This CDR3 spans 16 amino acids. Germline CDR1 KGHDR, CDR2 SFDVKD. DNA of the CDR3: TGTGCCACCAGTGATTACAAGGGCGCGGGAGCTGAAAAACTGTTTTTT. Translated, it gives CATSDYKGAGAEKLFF.

The sample holds a few counts of this clonotype. The V gene is TRBV6-5, the J gene TRBJ1-2; no reliable D call. The V and J ends lost 6 bases and 4 bases respectively, with 15 bases between them. The germline V gene has CDR1 MNHEY and CDR2 SVGAGI. This CDR3 spans 14 amino acids. CDR3 sequence (DNA): TGTGCCAGCAGAGACCCCGACCCTGCCTATGGCTACACCTTC. This gives the protein CASRDPDPAYGYTF.

The rearrangement uses TRBV4-2 and TRBJ1-2; D perhaps matches TRBD1 (5 bases). The CDR3 has 15 amino acids. V was cut by 0 bases and J by 0 bases, with 8 bases left in between. The V gene's germline CDR1 is LGHNA and CDR2 YNFKEQ. CDR3 sequence reads: CASSQEDNANYGYTF. CDR3 DNA sequence: TGTGCCAGCAGCCAAGAGGACAATGCTAACTATGGCTACACCTTC.

This clonotype was counted many times. The chain has TRBV20-1 and TRBJ2-1, with 9 bases fitting TRBD1. The germline V gene has CDR1 DFQATT and CDR2 SNEGSKA (reference sequence). CDR3 size: 14 residues. After removal of 4 bases from V and 8 bases from J, the junction contained 9 bases not matched to a gene. The CDR3 DNA sequence: TGCAGTGCTAACCGGGACAGGGTAAACGATGAGCAGTTCTTC. Protein: CSANRDRVNDEQFF.

The J gene is TRBJ1-4, the V gene TRBV5-1; perhaps TRBD1 as D (5 bases). Germline V gene sequence: CDR1 SGHRS, CDR2 YFSETQ. The V end lost 5 bases, the J end lost 2 bases, and 13 bases lay between the germline ends. This CDR3 comprises 15 residues. As DNA, the CDR3 is TGCGCCAGCAGGTTCACAGAGGGGACTAATGAAAAACTGTTTTTT. Encoded protein: CASRFTEGTNEKLFF. Using reference TRBV5-1 and TRBJ1-4 for the parts outside the CDR3, the full variable domain is KAGVTQTPRYLIKTRGQQVTLSCSPISGHRSVSWYQQTPGQGLQFLFEYFSETQRNKGNFPGRFSGRQFSNSRSEMNVSTLELGDSALYLCASRFTEGTNEKLFFGSGTQLSVL.

This clonotype was observed a handful of times. The CDR3 sequence is CASQPTTNTEAFF. DNA of the CDR3: TGTGCCAGCCAACCAACGACGAACACTGAAGCTTTCTTT. V gene TRBV18 combines with J gene TRBJ1-1; the D is unclear. The V gene lost 8 bases and the J gene lost 1 base, with 11 bases spanning the gap. CDR1 is KGHSH, CDR2 LQKENI, per germline. The CDR3 has 13 amino acids.

The rearrangement joins TRBV28 to TRBJ2-7, with D perhaps TRBD1 (6 bases). The CDR3 covers 17 residues. Germline loops: CDR1 MDHEN, CDR2 SYDVKM. Trimming removed 5 bases from V and 3 bases from J, with 23 bases in between. CDR3 sequence reads: CASSRFSARGSGYEQYF. As DNA, the CDR3 is TGTGCCAGCAGTCGTTTCAGCGCCAGGGGCTCAGGCTACGAGCAGTACTTC.

V gene TRBV18 combines with J gene TRBJ2-3, with TRBD2 identical over 13 bases. V shed 8 bases, J shed 2 bases, and the junction held 7 bases outside the gene matches. Germline V gene data show CDR1 as KGHSH and CDR2 as LQKENI. CDR3 length: 16 amino acids. For the CDR3, the DNA is TGTGCCAGCCCGGGACTAGCGGGGATCTTCACAGATACGCAGTATTTT. Translation gives CASPGLAGIFTDTQYF.

The CDR3 DNA is TGTGCCAGCAGTAAGAGACAGGGGCCCGGAAACACCATATATTTT. Protein: CASSKRQGPGNTIYF. This chain connects TRBV12-3 or TRBV12-4 to TRBJ1-3, with 8 bases identical to TRBD1. V was pared by 5 bases and J by 4 bases, with 7 bases of the junction left unmatched. CDR3 length equals 15 residues.

V is TRBV11-2 and J is TRBJ2-7; D gene ambiguous. V was shortened by 1 base and J by 5 bases, with 9 bases between the two germline ends. The V gene's germline CDR1 is SGHAT and CDR2 FQNNGV. The CDR3 length is 13 residues. CDR3 sequence reads: CASSLGLDNEQYV. CDR3 in DNA: TGTGCCAGCAGCTTAGGCCTTGATAACGAGCAGTACGTC.

This clonotype has at least ten counts. The rearrangement links TRBV7-3 to TRBJ2-3; 12 bases agree with TRBD2. CDR1 is SGHTA, CDR2 FQGTGA, per germline. This CDR3 contains 17 residues. Germline trimming cut 4 bases from V and 1 base from J; bases unmatched to any gene: 6. CDR3 bases: TGTGCCAGCAGCTCGCGACTAGCGGGGGACCGCACAGATACGCAGTATTTT. Its translation: CASSSRLAGDRTDTQYF.

Ten or more counts support this clonotype. The V and J genes are TRBV6-1 and TRBJ2-5, with a tentative D call TRBD1 (6 bases). Trimming took 10 bases from V and 5 from J, leaving 17 bases between them. The CDR3 is 13 amino acids. CDR1 is MNHNS and CDR2 is SASEGT in the germline V gene. CDR3 amino acids: CATSRDNSETQYF. CDR3 sequence (DNA): TGTGCCACCTCCCGGGACAATAGCGAGACCCAGTACTTC.

This clonotype was picked up many times. The chain couples TRBV7-9 to TRBJ1-1, with D maybe TRBD1 (5 bases). Trimming left V 4 bases short and J 0 bases short, with 9 bases between. This CDR3 spans 14 amino acids. Germline CDR1 reads SEHNR; CDR2 reads FQNEAQ (reference sequence). CDR3 DNA sequence: TGTGCCAGCAGCTACTGGGGCATGAACACTGAAGCTTTCTTT. Translated: CASSYWGMNTEAFF. Full variable domain (rest looked up from reference TRBV7-9 and TRBJ1-1): DTGVSQNPRHKITKRGQNVTFRCDPISEHNRLYWYRQTLGQGPEFLTYFQNEAQLEKSRLLSDRFSAERPKGSFSTLEIQRTEQGDSAMYLCASSYWGMNTEAFFGQGTRLTVV.

CDR3 bases: TGTGCCAGCAGCTCGTCAGGGGCCGTGCTGTACGTC. Its protein product is CASSSSGAVLYV. This chain uses TRBV13 with TRBJ2-7; a possible D gene is TRBD1 (6 bases). Germline V gene data show CDR1 as PRHDT and CDR2 as FYEKMQ (reference sequence). The CDR3 sequence is 12 residues long. Between the trimmed V and J ends, which lost 4 bases and 12 bases, there was a span of 16 bases.

The CDR3 region has the DNA TGCAGTGCTAGAGCCACAGGGCAGCGGCAGCCCCAGCATTTT. Its protein is CSARATGQRQPQHF. The chain combines TRBV20-1 with TRBJ1-5, with D possibly TRBD1 on 6 matching bases. This CDR3 is built from 14 residues. The germline gives CDR1 DFQATT, CDR2 SNEGSKA (reference sequence). V gave up 1 base and J gave up 7 bases, with 14 bases separating them.

This clonotype was counted between two and nine times. The rearrangement links TRBV7-3 to TRBJ2-3, with 8 positions matching TRBD2. J lost 3 bases, V lost 1 base, and 9 bases had no gene match. Germline-derived CDR1 and CDR2 are SGHTA and FQGTGA. The CDR3 covers 17 residues. The CDR3: CASSLNLAGGLTDTQYF. The CDR3 nucleotides are TGTGCCAGCAGCTTAAATTTGGCGGGGGGCCTTACAGATACGCAGTATTTT.

CDR3 bases: TGCGCCAGCAGCTCCGACAGAATCACAGATACGCAGTATTTT. It codes for CASSSDRITDTQYF. The chain carries TRBV5-1 and TRBJ2-3; D is possibly TRBD1 (5 bases). CDR3 length: 14 amino acids. V gave up 3 bases and J gave up 2 bases, with 10 bases separating them. The germline V gene encodes CDR1 SGHRS and CDR2 YFSETQ.

The V gene is TRBV4-3, the J gene TRBJ1-4; no definite D call. The CDR3 spans 13 residues. Trimming stripped 0 bases from V and 8 bases from J, with 7 bases between. Germline V gives CDR1 LGHNA, CDR2 YSLEER. In DNA, the CDR3 is TGCGCCAGCAGCCAAGATAGGAGAGAAAAACTGTTTTTT. This sequence encodes CASSQDRREKLFF.